A single sample gave rise to the 6 T cell receptor beta chains below, sequenced in a study of cytomegalovirus exposure and HLA in healthy donors. PCR was performed using 60 Vbeta and 13 Jbeta primers. Generated by immunoSEQ multiplex PCR, the TCRdb table keeps only in-frame clones and is missing some. Of about 90,000 clones in the sample, about three quarters were seen once. The sequenced sample was PBMCs. These TCRs come from a woman aged 40 to 50 in good health and CMV-seropositive.

The genes are TRBV9 and TRBJ1-5; no firm D call. Germline-derived CDR1 and CDR2 are SGDLS and YYNGEE. With 0 bases removed from V and 7 bases from J, the gap between germline ends came to 8 bases. The length of the CDR3 is 13 residues. CDR3 amino acids: CASSVGGGQPQHF. The CDR3 nucleotides are TGTGCCAGCAGCGTAGGGGGAGGGCAGCCCCAGCATTTT.

The CDR3 loop reads CASSPRQGMGLAGSYEQYF. The DNA for the CDR3 is TGTGCCAGCAGCCCACGACAGGGGATGGGACTAGCGGGCTCCTACGAGCAGTACTTC. This chain uses TRBV11-1 with TRBJ2-7; 12 nucleotides agree with TRBD2. Trimming at V came to 5 bases and at J to 0 bases, leaving 14 bases not matched to a gene. Per germline, CDR1 SGHAT and CDR2 FQDESV (reference sequence). This CDR3 spans 19 amino acids.

This clone has only a few counts. V and J are TRBV10-3 and TRBJ2-3; 11 bases map to TRBD2. V lost 2 bases, J lost 6 bases, and 4 bases stayed unmatched. CDR3 size: 15 residues. From germline, CDR1 is ENHRY and CDR2 SYGVKD. In DNA, the CDR3 is TGTGCCATCAGTGAGGTAGCGGGAGGGGGCGATACGCAGTATTTT. It specifies CAISEVAGGGDTQYF.

The chain uses TRBV7-3 and TRBJ2-7, with TRBD2 identical over 8 bases. V lost 1 base and J lost 5; bases outside the gene matches: 10. Germline lookup yields CDR1 SGHTA and CDR2 FQGTGA. CDR3 length: 16 amino acids. The CDR3 region is CASSLRASGSFNEQYF. CDR3 coding DNA: TGTGCCAGCAGCTTAAGGGCCAGCGGGAGTTTTAACGAGCAGTACTTC.

This clone was seen a few times. The gene calls are TRBV19 and TRBJ1-1, with 8 positions matching TRBD1. Trimming at V came to 3 bases and at J to 8 bases, leaving 2 bases not matched to a gene. The CDR3 has 12 amino acids. Per germline, CDR1 LNHDA and CDR2 SQIVND (reference sequence). CDR3 region: CASSIGDREAFF. The CDR3 DNA sequence: TGTGCCAGTAGTATTGGGGACAGGGAAGCTTTCTTT.

The chain uses TRBV28 and TRBJ1-1; the D is unclear. Trimming stripped 7 bases from V and 3 bases from J, with 15 bases between. From germline, CDR1 is MDHEN and CDR2 SYDVKM. The CDR3 length is 14 residues. As DNA, the CDR3 is TGTGCCAGCACACAATCCCGCCGGGACACTGAAGCTTTCTTT. As protein: CASTQSRRDTEAFF.